A selection of T cell receptor beta chains follows, all from one sample in a study of T cell responses to AZD1222 COVID-19 vaccine. Sequencing used immunoSEQ multiplex PCR; TCRdb keeps in-frame clones, though not all of them. The sample includes 100,000 or so clones, roughly nine tenths seen only once; the top ten take 3.5% to 4%. The starting material was peripheral blood, obtained on day 0 of AZD1222 vaccination. These receptors all come from an adult in good health. CDR3s include the opening cysteine and the closing phenylalanine or tryptophan. The order of the fields is J gene, V gene, clone size, D gene, CDR3 DNA, CDR3 protein. The D gene is left open where the match is weak. Expanded clones are given a class, and other clones once, few, many or no size at all.

J gene: TRBJ2-3; V gene: TRBV5-4; clone size: .; D gene: .; CDR3 DNA: TGTGCCAGCAGCTTGAGTGGTTCAGATACGCAGTATTTT; CDR3 protein: CASSLSGSDTQYF
J gene: TRBJ1-5; V gene: TRBV4-2; clone size: once; D gene: .; CDR3 DNA: TGTGCCAGCAGCTCATCGGGAATGATCGGCCAGCCCCAGCATTTT; CDR3 protein: CASSSSGMIGQPQHF
J gene: TRBJ1-5; V gene: TRBV30; clone size: .; D gene: .; CDR3 DNA: TGTGCCTGGACCACCGGATCGGGGTTTGGGAAGCCCCAGCATTTT; CDR3 protein: CAWTTGSGFGKPQHF
J gene: TRBJ1-1; V gene: TRBV2; clone size: .; D gene: .; CDR3 DNA: TGTGCCAGCAGCCGGGAGGGGAGTGGGACTGAAGCTTTCTTT; CDR3 protein: CASSREGSGTEAFF
J gene: TRBJ2-7; V gene: TRBV9; clone size: .; D gene: TRBD2; CDR3 DNA: TGTGCCAGCAGCGGGAGGGACTACTCCTACGAGCAGTACTTC; CDR3 protein: CASSGRDYSYEQYF
J gene: TRBJ2-1; V gene: TRBV11-3; clone size: .; D gene: TRBD1; CDR3 DNA: TGTGCCAGCAGTCCGACCGGGACAGGGTCGATGGGTGAGCAGTTCTTC; CDR3 protein: CASSPTGTGSMGEQFF
J gene: TRBJ1-2; V gene: TRBV27; clone size: .; D gene: .; CDR3 DNA: TGTGCCAGCGCTCACGTCTCCCCAGCCTATGGCTACACCTTC; CDR3 protein: CASAHVSPAYGYTF
J gene: TRBJ1-1; V gene: TRBV7-8; clone size: .; D gene: TRBD1; CDR3 DNA: TGTGCCAGCAGCTTCTTGGGTACAGGGGGCCAGAAAGCTTTCTTT; CDR3 protein: CASSFLGTGGQKAFF
J gene: TRBJ1-1; V gene: TRBV6-5; clone size: .; D gene: TRBD1; CDR3 DNA: TGTGCCAGCAGTTACCTGGCAGGGGGCACTGAAGCTTTCTTT; CDR3 protein: CASSYLAGGTEAFF
J gene: TRBJ2-7; V gene: TRBV7-8; clone size: .; D gene: TRBD1; CDR3 DNA: TGTGCCAGCACCCAGGGGGTAGCGACCTACGAGCAGTACTTC; CDR3 protein: CASTQGVATYEQYF
J gene: TRBJ1-5; V gene: TRBV28; clone size: .; D gene: TRBD1; CDR3 DNA: TGTGCCAGCAGTTTAATGGACAGGAACAATCAGCCCCAGCATTTT; CDR3 protein: CASSLMDRNNQPQHF
J gene: TRBJ1-2; V gene: TRBV11-1; clone size: once; D gene: TRBD1; CDR3 DNA: TGTGCCAGCAGCTTAGCCGGGACAGGGTCCTCCTATGGCTACACCTTC; CDR3 protein: CASSLAGTGSSYGYTF
J gene: TRBJ1-1; V gene: TRBV4-1; clone size: .; D gene: TRBD1; CDR3 DNA: TGCGCCAGCAGCCAACGGGACAGTCTGAACACTGAAGCTTTCTTT; CDR3 protein: CASSQRDSLNTEAFF
J gene: TRBJ2-1; V gene: TRBV13; clone size: .; D gene: TRBD2; CDR3 DNA: TGTGCCAGCAGCTTAGGCCTAGCGGGTCTCTGGGATGAGCAGTTCTTC; CDR3 protein: CASSLGLAGLWDEQFF
J gene: TRBJ2-7; V gene: TRBV7-2; clone size: .; D gene: TRBD2; CDR3 DNA: TGTGCCAGCAGCCCTAACCGGGGGGGCTCTAACGAGCAGTACTTC; CDR3 protein: CASSPNRGGSNEQYF
J gene: TRBJ1-2; V gene: TRBV6-5; clone size: .; D gene: TRBD1; CDR3 DNA: TGTGCCAGCAGTCCAACCGGGACAGGGGGCTCGGGCTACACCTTC; CDR3 protein: CASSPTGTGGSGYTF